This T cell receptor beta chain was recovered during a study of cytomegalovirus exposure and HLA in healthy donors. The PCR had 60 Vbeta and 13 Jbeta primers. Profiling relied on immunoSEQ multiplex PCR, and the TCRdb table lists in-frame clones only, not all of them. The table lists approximately 150,000 clones. Germline CDR1 SGHRS, CDR2 YFSETQ. Germline trimming cut 1 base from V and 4 bases from J; bases unmatched to any gene: 1. The CDR3 is made up of 15 amino acids. In the case of this clone: Its antigen is currently unknown. This same CDR3 is encoded by further DNA sequences in the sample.

Points from the study as a whole: Several of the most significant clusters appeared linked to common viral pathogens, based on a later analysis.

The rearrangement links TRBV5-1 to TRBJ2-1, with TRBD2 identical over 11 bases. The source is a male donor in good health and CMV-seronegative. The sequenced material came from PBMCs. The CDR3 nucleotides are TGCGCCAGCAGCTTGACTAGCGGGAGTTACAATGAGCAGTTCTTC. This encodes CASSLTSGSYNEQFF.